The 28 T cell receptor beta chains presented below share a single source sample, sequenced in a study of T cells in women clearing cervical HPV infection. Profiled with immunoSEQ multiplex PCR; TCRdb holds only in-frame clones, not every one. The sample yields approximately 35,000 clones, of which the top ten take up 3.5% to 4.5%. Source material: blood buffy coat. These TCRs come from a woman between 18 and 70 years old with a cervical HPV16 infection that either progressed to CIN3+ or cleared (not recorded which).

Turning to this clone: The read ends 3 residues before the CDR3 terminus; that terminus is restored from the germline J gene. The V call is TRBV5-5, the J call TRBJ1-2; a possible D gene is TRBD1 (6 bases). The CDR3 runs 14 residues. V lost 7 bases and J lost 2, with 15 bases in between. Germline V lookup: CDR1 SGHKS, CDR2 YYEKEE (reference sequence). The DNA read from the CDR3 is TGTGCCAGCCTACAGGACAGCAAAAACTATGGC. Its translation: CASLQDSKNYG. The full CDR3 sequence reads CASLQDSKNYGYTF.

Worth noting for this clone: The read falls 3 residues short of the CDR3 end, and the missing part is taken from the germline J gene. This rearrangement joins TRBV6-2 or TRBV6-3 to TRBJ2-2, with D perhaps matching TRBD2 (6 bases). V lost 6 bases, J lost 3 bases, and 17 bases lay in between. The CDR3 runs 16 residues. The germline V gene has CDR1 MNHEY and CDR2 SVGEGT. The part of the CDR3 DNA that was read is TGTGCCAGCAGGAGGTCGGGACTCGTCGACACCGGGGAG. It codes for CASRRSGLVDTGE. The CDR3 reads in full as CASRRSGLVDTGELFF.

The CDR3 DNA, read in part, is TGCGCCAGCAGGCAGTATGGACAGGGCTCCTACGAG. Residues: CASRQYGQGSYE. The full CDR3 protein reads CASRQYGQGSYEQYF. The V gene is TRBV5-1, the J gene TRBJ2-7; TRBD1 agrees at 8 bases. The CDR3 end lies 3 residues beyond the end of the read and is filled in from the germline J gene. Germline V gives CDR1 SGHRS, CDR2 YFSETQ. The CDR3 contains 15 residues. Germline trimming cut 5 bases from V and 0 bases from J; bases unmatched to any gene: 7.

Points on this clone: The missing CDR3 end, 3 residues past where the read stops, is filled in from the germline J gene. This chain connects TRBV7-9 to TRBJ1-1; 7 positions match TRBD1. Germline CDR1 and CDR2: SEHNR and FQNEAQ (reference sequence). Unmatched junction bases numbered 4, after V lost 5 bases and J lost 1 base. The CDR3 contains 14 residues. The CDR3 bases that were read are TGTGCCAGCAGCGAGCGGGACAGGAACACTGAA. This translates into CASSERDRNTE. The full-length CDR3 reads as CASSERDRNTEAFF.

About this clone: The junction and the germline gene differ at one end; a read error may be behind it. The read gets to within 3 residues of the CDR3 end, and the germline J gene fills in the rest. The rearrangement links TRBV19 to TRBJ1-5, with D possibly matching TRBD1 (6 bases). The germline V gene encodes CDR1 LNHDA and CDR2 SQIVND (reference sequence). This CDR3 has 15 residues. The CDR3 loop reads CASRIVGASNQPQHF. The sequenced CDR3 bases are TGTGCCAGTAGGATAGTGGGGGCCAGCAATCAGCCC. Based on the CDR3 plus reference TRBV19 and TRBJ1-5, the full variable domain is DGGITQSPKYLFRKEGQNVTLSCEQNLNHDAMYWYRQDPGQGLRLIYYSQIVNDFQKGDIAEGYSVSREKKESFPLTVTSAQKNPTAFYLCASRIVGASNQPQHFGDGTRLSIL.

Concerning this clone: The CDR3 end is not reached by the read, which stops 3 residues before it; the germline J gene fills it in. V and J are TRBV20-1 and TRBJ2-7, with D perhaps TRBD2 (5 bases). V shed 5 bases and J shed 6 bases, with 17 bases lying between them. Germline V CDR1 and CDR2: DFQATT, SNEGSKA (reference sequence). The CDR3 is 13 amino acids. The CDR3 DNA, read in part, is TGCAGTGCTGAGGCGGACTTTTTCGGCGAG. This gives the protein CSAEADFFGE. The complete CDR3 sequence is CSAEADFFGEQYF.

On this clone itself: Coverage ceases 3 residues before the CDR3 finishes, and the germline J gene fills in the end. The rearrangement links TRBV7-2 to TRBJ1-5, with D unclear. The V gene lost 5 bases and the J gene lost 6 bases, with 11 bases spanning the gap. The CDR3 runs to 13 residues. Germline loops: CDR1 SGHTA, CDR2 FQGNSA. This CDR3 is CASSASTTQPQHF. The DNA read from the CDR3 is TGTGCCAGCAGCGCCTCGACAACTCAGCCC.

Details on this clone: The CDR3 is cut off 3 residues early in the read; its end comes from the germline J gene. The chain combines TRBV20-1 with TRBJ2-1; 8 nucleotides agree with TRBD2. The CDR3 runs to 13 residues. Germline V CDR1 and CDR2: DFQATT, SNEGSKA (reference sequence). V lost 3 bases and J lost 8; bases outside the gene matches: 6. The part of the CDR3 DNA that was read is TGCAGTGCTAGCGGACTAGCTGAGGATGAG. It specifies CSASGLAEDE. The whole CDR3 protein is CSASGLAEDEQFF.

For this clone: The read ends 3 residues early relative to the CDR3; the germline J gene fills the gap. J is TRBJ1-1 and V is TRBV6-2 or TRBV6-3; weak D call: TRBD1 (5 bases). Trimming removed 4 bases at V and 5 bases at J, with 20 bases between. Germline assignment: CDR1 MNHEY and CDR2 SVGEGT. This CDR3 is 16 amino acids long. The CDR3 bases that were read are TGTGCCAGCAGTTTTCCCCCCGGGGCGGGGGGGACTGAA. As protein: CASSFPPGAGGTE. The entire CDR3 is CASSFPPGAGGTEAFF.

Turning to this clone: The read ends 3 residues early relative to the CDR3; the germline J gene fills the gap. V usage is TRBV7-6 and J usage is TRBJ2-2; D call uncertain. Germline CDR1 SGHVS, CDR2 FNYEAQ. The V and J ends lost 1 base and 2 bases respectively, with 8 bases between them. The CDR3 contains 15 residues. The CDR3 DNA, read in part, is TGTGCCAGCAGCTTAGATTTAGCCAACACCGGGGAG. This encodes CASSLDLANTGE. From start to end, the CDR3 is CASSLDLANTGELFF.

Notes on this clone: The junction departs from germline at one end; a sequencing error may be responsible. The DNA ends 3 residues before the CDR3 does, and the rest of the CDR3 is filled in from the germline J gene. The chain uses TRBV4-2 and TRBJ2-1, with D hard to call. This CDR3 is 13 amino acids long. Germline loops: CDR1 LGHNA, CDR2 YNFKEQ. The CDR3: CASSQFSSNEQFF. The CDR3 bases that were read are TGCGCCAGCAGCCAATTCTCCTCCAATGAG.

Partial CDR3 DNA: TGTGCCAGCAGTGAGAGGAGGGACAGCCCACTGGACGAG. Encoded protein: CASSERRDSPLDE. The whole CDR3 region reads CASSERRDSPLDEQYF. The rearrangement joins TRBV6-1 to TRBJ2-7, with D perhaps matching TRBD1 (7 bases). The read terminates 3 residues before the CDR3 end, so the remaining end is supplied by the germline J gene. Germline V CDR1 and CDR2: MNHNS, SASEGT. The length of the CDR3 is 16 residues. The V end lost 3 bases, the J end lost 5 bases, and 20 bases lay between the germline ends.

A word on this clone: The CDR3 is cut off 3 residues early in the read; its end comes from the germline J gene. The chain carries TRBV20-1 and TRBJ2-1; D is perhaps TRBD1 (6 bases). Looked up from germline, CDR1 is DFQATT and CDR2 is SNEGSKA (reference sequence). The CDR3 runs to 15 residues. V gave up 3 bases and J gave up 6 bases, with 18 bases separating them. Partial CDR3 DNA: TGCAGTGCTAGCCCACCACAGGGAAAGGGCAATGAG. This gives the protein CSASPPQGKGNE. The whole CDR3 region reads CSASPPQGKGNEQFF.

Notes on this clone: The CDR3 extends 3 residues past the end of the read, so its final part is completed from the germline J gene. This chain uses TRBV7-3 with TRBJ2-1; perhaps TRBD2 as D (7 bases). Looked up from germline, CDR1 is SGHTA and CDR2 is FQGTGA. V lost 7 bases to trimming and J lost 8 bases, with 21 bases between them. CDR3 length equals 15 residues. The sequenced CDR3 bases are TGTGCCAGCAAAAAAGGGGGGGGTGCCTTGGATGAG. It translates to CASKKGGGALDE. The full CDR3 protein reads CASKKGGGALDEQFF. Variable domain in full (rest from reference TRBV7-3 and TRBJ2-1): GAGVSQTPSNKVTEKGKYVELRCDPISGHTALYWYRQSLGQGPEFLIYFQGTGAADDSGLPNDRFFAVRPEGSVSTLKIQRTERGDSAVYLCASKKGGGALDEQFFGPGTRLTVL.

Here the CDR3 reads CASSPWGQGAYEQYF. CDR3 bases read: TGTGCCAGCAGCCCTTGGGGACAGGGGGCCTACGAG. J is TRBJ2-7 and V is TRBV7-8; TRBD1 matches 11 bases. Read coverage stops 3 residues before the CDR3 terminus; the germline J gene supplies the remainder. CDR1 and CDR2 (germline): SGHVS, FQNEAQ. The CDR3 sequence is 15 residues long. With V trimmed by 5 bases and J by 2 bases, 5 bases remained unmatched.

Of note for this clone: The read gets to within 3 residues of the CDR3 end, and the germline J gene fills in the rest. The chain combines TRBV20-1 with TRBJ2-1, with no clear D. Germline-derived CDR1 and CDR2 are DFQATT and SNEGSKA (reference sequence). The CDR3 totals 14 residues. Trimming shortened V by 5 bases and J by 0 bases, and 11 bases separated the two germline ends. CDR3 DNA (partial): TGCAGTGCTTGGCTAGTGAGCTCCTACAATGAG. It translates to CSAWLVSSYNE. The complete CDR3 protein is CSAWLVSSYNEQFF.

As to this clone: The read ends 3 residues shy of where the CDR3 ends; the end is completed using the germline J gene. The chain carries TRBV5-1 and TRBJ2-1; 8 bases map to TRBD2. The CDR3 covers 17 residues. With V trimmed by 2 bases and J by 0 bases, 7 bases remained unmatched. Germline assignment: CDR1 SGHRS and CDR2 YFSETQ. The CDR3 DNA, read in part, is TGCGCCAGCAGCTTCATCGCCGGGGGGGCCTCCTACAATGAG. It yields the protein CASSFIAGGASYNE. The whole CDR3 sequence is CASSFIAGGASYNEQFF.

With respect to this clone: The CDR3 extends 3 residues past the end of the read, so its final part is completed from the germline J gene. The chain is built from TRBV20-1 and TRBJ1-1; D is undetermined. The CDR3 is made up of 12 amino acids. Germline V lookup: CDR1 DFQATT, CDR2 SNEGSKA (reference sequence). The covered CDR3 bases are TGCAGTGCCTCATCGAGCGGCAGTGGG. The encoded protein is CSASSSGSG. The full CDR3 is CSASSSGSGAFF.

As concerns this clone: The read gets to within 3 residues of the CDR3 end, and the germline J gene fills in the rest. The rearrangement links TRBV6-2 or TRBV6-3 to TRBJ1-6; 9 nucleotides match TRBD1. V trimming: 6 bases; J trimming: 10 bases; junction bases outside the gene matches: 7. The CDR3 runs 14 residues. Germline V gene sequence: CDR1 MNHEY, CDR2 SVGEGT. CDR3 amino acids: CASSRTGEGSPLHF. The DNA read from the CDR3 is TGTGCCAGCAGCCGGACAGGGGAAGGATCACCC.

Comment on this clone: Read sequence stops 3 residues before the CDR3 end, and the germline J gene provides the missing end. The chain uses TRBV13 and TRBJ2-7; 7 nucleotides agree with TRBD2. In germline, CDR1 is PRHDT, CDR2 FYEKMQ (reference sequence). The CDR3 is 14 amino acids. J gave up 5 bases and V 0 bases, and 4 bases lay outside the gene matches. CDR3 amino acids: CASSLGAGSNEQYF. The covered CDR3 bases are TGTGCCAGCAGCTTAGGAGCGGGGTCAAACGAG.

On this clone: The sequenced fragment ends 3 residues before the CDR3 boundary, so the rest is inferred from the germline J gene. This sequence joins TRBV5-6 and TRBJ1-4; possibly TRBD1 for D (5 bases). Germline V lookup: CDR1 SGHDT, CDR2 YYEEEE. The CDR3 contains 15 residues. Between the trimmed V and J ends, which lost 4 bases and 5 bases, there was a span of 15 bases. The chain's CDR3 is CASSGFGTENEKLFF. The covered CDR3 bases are TGTGCCAGCAGCGGATTCGGGACTGAAAATGAAAAA.

CDR3 protein: CASSLGIGGASYEQYF. Partial CDR3 DNA: TGTGCCAGCAGCTTAGGTATCGGTGGGGCCTCCTACGAG. The chain couples TRBV7-6 to TRBJ2-7; tentatively, D is TRBD1 (5 bases). The read terminates 3 residues ahead of where the CDR3 ends, so the germline J gene completes it. Trimming pared 1 base from V and 0 bases from J, leaving 13 bases between. This CDR3 is built from 16 residues. The germline V gene encodes CDR1 SGHVS and CDR2 FNYEAQ.

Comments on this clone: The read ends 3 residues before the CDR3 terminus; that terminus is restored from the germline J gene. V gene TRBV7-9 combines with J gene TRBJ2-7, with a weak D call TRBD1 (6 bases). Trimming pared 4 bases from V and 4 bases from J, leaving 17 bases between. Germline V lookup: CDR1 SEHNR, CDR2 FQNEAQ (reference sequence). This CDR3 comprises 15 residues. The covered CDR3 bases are TGTGCCAGCAGCTCAGGGGTCAGCGGAAAGTACGAG. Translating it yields CASSSGVSGKYE. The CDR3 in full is CASSSGVSGKYEQYF.

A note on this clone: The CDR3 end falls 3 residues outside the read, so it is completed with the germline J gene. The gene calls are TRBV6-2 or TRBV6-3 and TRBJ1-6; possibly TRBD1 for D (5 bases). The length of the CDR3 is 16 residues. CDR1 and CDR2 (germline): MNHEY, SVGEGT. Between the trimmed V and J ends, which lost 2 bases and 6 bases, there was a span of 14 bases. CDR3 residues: CASSYHSGQVNSPLHF. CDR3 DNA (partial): TGTGCCAGCAGTTACCATTCCGGACAAGTTAATTCACCC.

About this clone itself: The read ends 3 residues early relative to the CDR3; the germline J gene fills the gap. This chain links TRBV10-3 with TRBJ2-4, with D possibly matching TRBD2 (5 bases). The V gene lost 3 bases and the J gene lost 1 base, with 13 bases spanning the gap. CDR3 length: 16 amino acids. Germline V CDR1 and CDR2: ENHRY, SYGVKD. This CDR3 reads CAISDSSGIAKNIQYF. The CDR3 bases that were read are TGTGCCATCAGTGACTCCTCGGGGATCGCCAAAAACATT.

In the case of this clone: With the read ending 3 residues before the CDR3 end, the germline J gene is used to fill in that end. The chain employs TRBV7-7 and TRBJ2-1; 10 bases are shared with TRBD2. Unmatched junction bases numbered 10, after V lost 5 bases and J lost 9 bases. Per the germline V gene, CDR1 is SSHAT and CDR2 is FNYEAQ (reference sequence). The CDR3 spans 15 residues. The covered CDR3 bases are TGTGCCAGCAGCGCCTGGGTAGCGGGGGGAGGTGAG. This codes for CASSAWVAGGGE. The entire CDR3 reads CASSAWVAGGGEQFF.

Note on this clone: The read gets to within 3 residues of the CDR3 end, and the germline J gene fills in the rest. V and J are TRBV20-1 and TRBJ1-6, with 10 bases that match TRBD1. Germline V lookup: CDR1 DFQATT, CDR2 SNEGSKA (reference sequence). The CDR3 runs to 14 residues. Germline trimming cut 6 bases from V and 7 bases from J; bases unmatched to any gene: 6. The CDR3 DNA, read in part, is TGCAGTGCCTTAGGACAGGGGGGAAATTCACCC. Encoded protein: CSALGQGGNSP. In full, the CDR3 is CSALGQGGNSPLHF.

The CDR3 loop reads CSIPTSGSTRSQETQYF. The part of the CDR3 DNA that was read is TGCAGTATACCGACTAGCGGGAGTACCAGATCCCAAGAGACC. The rearrangement links TRBV20-1 to TRBJ2-5, with 12 bases fitting TRBD2. With the read ending 3 residues before the CDR3 end, the germline J gene is used to fill in that end. J gave up 1 base and V 8 bases, and 14 bases lay outside the gene matches. The germline gives CDR1 DFQATT, CDR2 SNEGSKA (reference sequence). This CDR3 spans 17 amino acids.